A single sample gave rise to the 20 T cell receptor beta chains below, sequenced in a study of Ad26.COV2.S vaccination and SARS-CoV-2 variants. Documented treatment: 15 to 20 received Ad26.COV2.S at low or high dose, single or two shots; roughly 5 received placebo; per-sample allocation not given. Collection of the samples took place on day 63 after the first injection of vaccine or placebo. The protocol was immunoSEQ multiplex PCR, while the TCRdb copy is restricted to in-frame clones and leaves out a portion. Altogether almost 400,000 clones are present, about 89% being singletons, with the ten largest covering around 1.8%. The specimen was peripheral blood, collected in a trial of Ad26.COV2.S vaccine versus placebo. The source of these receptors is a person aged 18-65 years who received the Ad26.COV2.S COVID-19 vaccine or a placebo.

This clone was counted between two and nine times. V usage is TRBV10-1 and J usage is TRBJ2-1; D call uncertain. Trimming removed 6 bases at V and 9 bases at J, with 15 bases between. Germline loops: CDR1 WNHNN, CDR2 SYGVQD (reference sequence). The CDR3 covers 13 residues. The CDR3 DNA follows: TGCGCCAGCAGCGCACAAGCACTGGCTGAGCAGTTCTTC. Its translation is CASSAQALAEQFF.

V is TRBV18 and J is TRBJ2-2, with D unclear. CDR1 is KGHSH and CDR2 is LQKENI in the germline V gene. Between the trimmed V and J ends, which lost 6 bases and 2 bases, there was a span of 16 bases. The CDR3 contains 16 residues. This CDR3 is CASSSELQQNTGELFF. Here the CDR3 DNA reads TGTGCCAGCTCTTCGGAACTGCAACAAAACACCGGGGAGCTGTTTTTT.

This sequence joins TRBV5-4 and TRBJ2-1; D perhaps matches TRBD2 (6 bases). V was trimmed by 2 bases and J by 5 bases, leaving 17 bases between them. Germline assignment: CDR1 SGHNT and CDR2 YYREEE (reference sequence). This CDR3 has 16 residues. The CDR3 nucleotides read TGTGCCAGCAGCTTTGGGGGTGGAGGGCTAAACAATGAGCAGTTCTTC. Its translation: CASSFGGGGLNNEQFF. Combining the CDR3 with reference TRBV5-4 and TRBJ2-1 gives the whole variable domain ETGVTQSPTHLIKTRGQQVTLRCSSQSGHNTVSWYQQALGQGPQFIFQYYREEENGRGNFPPRFSGLQFPNYSSELNVNALELDDSALYLCASSFGGGGLNNEQFFGPGTRLTVL.

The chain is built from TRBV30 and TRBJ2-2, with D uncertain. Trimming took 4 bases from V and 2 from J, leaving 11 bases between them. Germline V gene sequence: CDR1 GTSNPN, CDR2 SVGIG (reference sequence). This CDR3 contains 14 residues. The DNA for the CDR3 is TGTGCCTGGAAGACGGCAGTAAACACCGGGGAGCTGTTTTTT. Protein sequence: CAWKTAVNTGELFF.

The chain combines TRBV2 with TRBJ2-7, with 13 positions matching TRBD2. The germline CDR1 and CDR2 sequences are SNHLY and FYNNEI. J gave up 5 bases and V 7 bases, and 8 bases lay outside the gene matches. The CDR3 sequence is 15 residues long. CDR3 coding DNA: TGTGCCAGCACCCCGCAGGGACTAGCGGGACACGAGCAGTACTTC. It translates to CASTPQGLAGHEQYF.

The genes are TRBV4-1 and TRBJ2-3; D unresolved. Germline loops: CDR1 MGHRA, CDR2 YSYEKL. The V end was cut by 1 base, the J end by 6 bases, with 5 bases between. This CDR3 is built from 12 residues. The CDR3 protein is CASSQVMDTQYF. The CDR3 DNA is TGCGCCAGCAGCCAAGTGATGGATACGCAGTATTTT.

The CDR3, as DNA: TGTGCCAGCAGCCAAGGGCCCCGCGGGGGGAATGAGCAGTTCTTC. Encoded protein: CASSQGPRGGNEQFF. The chain employs TRBV7-3 and TRBJ2-1, with 8 bases matching TRBD2. CDR1 and CDR2 from the germline V gene are SGHTA and FQGTGA. The CDR3 spans 15 residues. V trimming: 5 bases; J trimming: 7 bases; junction bases outside the gene matches: 10.

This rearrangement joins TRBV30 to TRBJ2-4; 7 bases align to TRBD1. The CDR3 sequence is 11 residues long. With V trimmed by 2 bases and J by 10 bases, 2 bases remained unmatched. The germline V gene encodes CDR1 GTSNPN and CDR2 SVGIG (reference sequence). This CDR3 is CAWSSGGIQYF. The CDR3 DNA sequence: TGTGCCTGGAGTTCAGGGGGAATTCAGTACTTC. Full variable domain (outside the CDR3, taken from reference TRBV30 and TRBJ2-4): SQTIHQWPATLVQPVGSPLSLECTVEGTSNPNLYWYRQAAGRGLQLLFYSVGIGQISSEVPQNLSASRPQDRQFILSSKKLLLSDSGFYLCAWSSGGIQYFGAGTRLSVL.

This chain's CDR3 is CASSPSKSGYTF. The CDR3 DNA follows: TGTGCCAGTAGTCCCAGCAAATCGGGCTACACCTTC. The chain couples TRBV19 to TRBJ1-2; D unresolved. Germline V gene data show CDR1 as LNHDA and CDR2 as SQIVND (reference sequence). This CDR3 comprises 12 residues. Trimming removed 5 bases at V and 8 bases at J, with 12 bases between.

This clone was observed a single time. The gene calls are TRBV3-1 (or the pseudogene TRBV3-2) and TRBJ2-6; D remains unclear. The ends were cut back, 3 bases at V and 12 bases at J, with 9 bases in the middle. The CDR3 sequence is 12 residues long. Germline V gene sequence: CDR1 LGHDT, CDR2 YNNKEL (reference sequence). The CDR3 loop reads CASSHLRSVLTF. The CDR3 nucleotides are TGTGCCAGCAGCCACCTCAGGTCCGTCCTGACTTTC.

The CDR3 coding sequence is TGCGCCAGCAGCTTGTTGGACAGGGGTCGTTATAGCAATCAGCCCCAGCATTTT. Residues: CASSLLDRGRYSNQPQHF. This chain joins TRBV5-1 and TRBJ1-5; 9 bases are a match to TRBD1. From germline, CDR1 is SGHRS and CDR2 YFSETQ. This CDR3 region has 18 residues. The junction had 8 bases not matched to a gene; V was cut back by 1 base and J by 0 bases.

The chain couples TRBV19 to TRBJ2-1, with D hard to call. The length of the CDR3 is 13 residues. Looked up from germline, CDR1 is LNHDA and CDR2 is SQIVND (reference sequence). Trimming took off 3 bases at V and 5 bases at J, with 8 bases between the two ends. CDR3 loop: CASSIGPNNEQFF. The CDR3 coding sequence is TGTGCCAGTAGTATTGGGCCTAACAATGAGCAGTTCTTC.

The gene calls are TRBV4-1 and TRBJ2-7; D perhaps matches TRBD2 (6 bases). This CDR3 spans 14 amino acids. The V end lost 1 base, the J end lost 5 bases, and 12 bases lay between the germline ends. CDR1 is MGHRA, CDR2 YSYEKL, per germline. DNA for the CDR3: TGCGCCAGCAGCCAAGCCTGGAGGGTCGACGAGCAGTACTTC. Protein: CASSQAWRVDEQYF.

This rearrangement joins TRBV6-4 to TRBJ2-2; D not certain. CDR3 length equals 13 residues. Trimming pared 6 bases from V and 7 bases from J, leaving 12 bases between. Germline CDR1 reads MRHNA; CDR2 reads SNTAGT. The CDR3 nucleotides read TGTGCCAGCAGGGATCGGTTAGACGGGGAGCTGTTTTTT. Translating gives CASRDRLDGELFF.

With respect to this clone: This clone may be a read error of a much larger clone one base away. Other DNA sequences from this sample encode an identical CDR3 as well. CDR3 sequence reads: CASRQETQYF. The CDR3 DNA is TGTGCCAGCAGGCAAGAGACCCAGTACTTC. The chain employs TRBV6-5 and TRBJ2-5; no firm D call. The ends were cut back, 6 bases at V and 2 bases at J, with 1 base in the middle. Germline V lookup: CDR1 MNHEY, CDR2 SVGAGI. The CDR3 spans 10 residues.

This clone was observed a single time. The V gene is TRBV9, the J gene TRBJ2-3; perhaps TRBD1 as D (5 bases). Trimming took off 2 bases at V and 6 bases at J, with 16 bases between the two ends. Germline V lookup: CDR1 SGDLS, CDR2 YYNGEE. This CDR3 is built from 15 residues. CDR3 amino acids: CASSVSTGPEDTQYF. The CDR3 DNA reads TGTGCCAGCAGCGTCTCTACAGGACCAGAGGATACGCAGTATTTT.

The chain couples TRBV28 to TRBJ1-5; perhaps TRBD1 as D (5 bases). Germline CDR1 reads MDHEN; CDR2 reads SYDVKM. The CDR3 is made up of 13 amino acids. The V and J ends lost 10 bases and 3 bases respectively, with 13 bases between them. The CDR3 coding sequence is TGTGCCACAGGGAGGGGTGCCAATCAGCCCCAGCATTTT. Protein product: CATGRGANQPQHF.

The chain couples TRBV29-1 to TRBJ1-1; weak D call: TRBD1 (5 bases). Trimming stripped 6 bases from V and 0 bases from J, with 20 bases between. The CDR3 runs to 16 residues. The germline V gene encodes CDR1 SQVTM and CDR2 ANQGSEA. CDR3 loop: CSVQSMAGWMNTEAFF. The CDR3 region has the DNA TGCAGCGTCCAGAGTATGGCAGGGTGGATGAACACTGAAGCTTTCTTT.

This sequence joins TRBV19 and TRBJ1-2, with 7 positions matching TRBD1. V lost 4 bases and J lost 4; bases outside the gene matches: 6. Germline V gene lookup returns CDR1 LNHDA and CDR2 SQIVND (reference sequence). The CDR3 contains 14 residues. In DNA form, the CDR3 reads TGTGCCAGTAGTAGACAGGGCTCGAGCTATGGCTACACCTTC. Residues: CASSRQGSSYGYTF.

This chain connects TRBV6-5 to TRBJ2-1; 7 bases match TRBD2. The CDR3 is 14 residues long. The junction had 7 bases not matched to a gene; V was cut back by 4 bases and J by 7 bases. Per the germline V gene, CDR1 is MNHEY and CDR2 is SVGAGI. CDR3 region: CASSSLAFRNEQFF. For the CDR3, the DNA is TGTGCCAGCAGTTCACTAGCGTTCAGGAATGAGCAGTTCTTC.